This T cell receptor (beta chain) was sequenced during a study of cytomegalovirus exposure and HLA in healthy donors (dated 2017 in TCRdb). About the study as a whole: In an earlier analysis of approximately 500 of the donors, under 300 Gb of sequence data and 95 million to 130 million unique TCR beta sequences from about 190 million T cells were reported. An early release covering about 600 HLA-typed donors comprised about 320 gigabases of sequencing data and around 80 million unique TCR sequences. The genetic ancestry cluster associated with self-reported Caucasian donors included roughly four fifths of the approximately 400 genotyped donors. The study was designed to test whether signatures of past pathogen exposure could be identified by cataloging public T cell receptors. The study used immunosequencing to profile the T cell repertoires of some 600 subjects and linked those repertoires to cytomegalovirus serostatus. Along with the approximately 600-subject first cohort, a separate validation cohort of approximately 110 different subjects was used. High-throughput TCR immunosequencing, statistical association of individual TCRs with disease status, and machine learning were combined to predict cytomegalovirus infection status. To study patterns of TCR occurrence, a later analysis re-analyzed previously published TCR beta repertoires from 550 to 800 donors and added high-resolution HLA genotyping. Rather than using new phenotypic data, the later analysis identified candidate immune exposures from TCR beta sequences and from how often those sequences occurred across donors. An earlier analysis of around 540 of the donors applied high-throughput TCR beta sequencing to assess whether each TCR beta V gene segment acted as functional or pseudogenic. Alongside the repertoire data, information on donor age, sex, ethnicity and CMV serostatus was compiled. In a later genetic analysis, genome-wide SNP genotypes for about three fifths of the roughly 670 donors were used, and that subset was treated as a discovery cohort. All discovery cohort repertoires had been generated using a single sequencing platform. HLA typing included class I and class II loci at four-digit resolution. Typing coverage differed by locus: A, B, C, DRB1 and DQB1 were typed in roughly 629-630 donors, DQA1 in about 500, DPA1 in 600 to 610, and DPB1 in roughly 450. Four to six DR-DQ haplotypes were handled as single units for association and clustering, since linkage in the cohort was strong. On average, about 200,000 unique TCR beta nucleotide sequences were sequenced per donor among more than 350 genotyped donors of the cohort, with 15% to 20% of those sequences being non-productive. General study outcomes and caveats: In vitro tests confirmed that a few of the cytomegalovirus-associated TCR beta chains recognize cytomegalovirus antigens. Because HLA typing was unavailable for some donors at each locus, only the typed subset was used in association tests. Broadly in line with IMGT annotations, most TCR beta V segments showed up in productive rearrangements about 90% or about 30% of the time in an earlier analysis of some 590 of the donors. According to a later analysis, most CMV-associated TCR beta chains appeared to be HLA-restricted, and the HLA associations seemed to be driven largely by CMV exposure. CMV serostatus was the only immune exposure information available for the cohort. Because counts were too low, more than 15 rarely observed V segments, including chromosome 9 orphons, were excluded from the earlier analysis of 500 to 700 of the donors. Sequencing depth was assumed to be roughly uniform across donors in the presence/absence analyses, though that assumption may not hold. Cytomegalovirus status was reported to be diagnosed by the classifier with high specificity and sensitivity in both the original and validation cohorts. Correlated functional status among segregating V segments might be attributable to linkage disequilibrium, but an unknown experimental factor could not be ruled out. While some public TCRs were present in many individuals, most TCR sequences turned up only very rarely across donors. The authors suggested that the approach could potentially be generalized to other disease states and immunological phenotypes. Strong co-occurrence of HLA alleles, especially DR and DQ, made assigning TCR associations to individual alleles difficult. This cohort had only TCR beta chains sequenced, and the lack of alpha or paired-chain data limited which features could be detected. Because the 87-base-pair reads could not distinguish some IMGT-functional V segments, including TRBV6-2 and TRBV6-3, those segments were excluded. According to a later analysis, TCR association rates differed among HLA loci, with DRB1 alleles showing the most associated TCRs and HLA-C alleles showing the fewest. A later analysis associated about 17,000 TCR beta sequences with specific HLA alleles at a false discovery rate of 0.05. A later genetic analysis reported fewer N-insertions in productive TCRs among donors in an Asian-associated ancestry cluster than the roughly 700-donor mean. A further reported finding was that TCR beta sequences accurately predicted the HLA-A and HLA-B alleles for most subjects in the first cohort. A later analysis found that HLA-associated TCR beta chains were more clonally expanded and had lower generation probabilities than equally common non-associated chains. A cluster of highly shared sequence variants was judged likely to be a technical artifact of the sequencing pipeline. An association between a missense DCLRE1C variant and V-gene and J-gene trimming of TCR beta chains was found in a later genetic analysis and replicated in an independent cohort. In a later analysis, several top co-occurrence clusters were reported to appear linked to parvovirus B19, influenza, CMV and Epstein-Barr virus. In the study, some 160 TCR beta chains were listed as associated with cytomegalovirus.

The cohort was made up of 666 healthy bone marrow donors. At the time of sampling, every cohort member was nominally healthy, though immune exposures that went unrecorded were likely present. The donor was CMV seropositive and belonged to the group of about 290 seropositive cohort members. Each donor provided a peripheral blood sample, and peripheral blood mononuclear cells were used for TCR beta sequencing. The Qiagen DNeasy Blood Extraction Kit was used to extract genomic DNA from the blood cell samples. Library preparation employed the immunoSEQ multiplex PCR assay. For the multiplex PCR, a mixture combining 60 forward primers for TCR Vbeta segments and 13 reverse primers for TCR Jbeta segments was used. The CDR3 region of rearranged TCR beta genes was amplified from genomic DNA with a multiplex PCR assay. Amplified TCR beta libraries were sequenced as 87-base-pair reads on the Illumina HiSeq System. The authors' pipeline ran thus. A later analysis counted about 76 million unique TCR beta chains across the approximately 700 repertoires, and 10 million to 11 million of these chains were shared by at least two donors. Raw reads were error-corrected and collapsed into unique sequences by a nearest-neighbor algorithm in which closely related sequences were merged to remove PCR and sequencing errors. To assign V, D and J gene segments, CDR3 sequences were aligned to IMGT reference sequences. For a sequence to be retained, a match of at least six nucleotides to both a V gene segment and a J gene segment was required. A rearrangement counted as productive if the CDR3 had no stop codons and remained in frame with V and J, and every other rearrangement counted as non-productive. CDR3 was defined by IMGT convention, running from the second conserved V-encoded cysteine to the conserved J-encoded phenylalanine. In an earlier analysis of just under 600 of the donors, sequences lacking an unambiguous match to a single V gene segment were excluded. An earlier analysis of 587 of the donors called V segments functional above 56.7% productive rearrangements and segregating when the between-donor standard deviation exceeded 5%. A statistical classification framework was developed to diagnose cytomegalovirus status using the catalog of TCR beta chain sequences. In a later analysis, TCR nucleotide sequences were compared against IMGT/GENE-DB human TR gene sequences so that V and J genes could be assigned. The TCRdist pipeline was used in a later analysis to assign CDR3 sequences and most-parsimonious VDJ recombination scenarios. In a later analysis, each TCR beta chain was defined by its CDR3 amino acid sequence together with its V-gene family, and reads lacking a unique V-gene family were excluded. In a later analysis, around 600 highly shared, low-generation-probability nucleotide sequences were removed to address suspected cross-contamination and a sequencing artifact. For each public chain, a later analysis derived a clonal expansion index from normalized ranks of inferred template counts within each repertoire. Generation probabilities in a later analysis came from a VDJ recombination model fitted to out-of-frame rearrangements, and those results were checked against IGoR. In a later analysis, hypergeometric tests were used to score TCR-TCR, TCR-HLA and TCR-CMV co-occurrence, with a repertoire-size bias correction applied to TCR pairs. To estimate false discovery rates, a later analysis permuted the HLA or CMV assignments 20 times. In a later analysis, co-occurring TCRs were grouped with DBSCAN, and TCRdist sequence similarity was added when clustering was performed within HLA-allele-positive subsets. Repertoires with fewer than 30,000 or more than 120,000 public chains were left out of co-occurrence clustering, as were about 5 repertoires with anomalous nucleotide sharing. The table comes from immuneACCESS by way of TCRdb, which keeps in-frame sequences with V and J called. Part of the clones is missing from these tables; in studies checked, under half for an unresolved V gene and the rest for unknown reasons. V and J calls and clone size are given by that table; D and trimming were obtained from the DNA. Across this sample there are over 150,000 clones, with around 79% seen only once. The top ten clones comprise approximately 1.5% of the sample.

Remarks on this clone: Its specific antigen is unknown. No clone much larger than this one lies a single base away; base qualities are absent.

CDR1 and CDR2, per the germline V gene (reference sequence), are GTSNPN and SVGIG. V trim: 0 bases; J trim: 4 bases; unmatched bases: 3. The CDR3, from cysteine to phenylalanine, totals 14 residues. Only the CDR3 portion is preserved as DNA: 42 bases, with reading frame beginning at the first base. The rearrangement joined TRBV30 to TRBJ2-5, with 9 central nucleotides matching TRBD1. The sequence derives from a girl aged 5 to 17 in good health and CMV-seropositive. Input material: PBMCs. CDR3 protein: CAWSVGQGSETQYF. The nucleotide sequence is TGTGCCTGGAGTGTCGGACAGGGGTCAGAGACCCAGTACTTC.